This T cell receptor (beta chain) was identified in a study of early T cells in non-severe SARS-CoV-2 infection. Study in general: Bulk RNA from unsorted whole blood was sequenced; chains were unpaired. Study-wide results and caveats: VDJdb matching favored anti-spike CD8 responses, missing private and CD4 specificities.

Of note for this clonotype: The target antigen is unknown.

The library protocol tagged individual cDNA molecules with unique molecular identifiers. Using its own MiXCR run on the 5' RACE reads, TCRdb lists one record per CDR3 protein. Here the sample spans 45,000 to 55,000 distinct CDR3 sequences, approximately 10% being singletons. Sequencing was performed on whole blood. This TCR was sampled from an adult who was a healthcare worker with PCR-confirmed SARS-CoV-2 infection or an uninfected control (not recorded which).

The chain's CDR3 is CASSGTGRAHTF. The CDR3 region has the DNA TGTGCCAGCAGTGGGACAGGGAGGGCTCACACCTTC. The genes are TRBV6-6 and TRBJ1-2; TRBD1 matches 9 bases. Germline-derived CDR1 and CDR2 are MNHNY and SVGAGI (reference sequence). The CDR3 length is 12 residues. Trimming at V came to 5 bases and at J to 12 bases, leaving 7 bases not matched to a gene.